This T cell receptor beta chain was captured by sequencing in a study of cytomegalovirus exposure and HLA in healthy donors. The germline V and J ends were trimmed by 2 bases and 3 bases, with 6 bases remaining between them. This CDR3 comprises 12 residues. Looked up from germline, CDR1 is SGDLS and CDR2 is YYNGEE. Vbeta (60) and Jbeta (13) primers were used in the PCR. Assay: immunoSEQ multiplex PCR; the TCRdb copy retains only in-frame clones and omits some. The sample totals tens of thousands of clones; its top ten clones hold roughly 15%. The source of this sequence is a male donor in good health and CMV-seropositive. Sequencing used PBMCs. The chain uses TRBV9 and TRBJ2-7, with D uncertain. CDR3 region: CASSVQDYEQYF. DNA of the CDR3: TGTGCCAGCAGCGTTCAGGACTACGAGCAGTACTTC.